The clone carrying this TCR beta chain was found once. Its antigen is not known. This entry is derived from a study of CD8 T cells in ankylosing spondylitis. Study results and limitations: Reported data indicate significant enrichment of disease-linked clones within matched ankylosing spondylitis synovial fluid. Seemingly characteristic of ankylosing spondylitis blood was a TCR beta motif consisting of eight highly homologous variants. Some motif variants had been reported before (in reactive arthritis synovial fluid and blood).

Germline V lookup: CDR1 WSHSY, CDR2 SAAADI. Trimming cost V 7 bases and J 7 bases, with 16 bases left between them. The CDR3 has 14 residues. One entry per CDR3 protein results from TCRdb running MiXCR on the 5' RACE reads. The profile shows approximately 300,000 distinct CDR3 sequences, 20% of them singletons. The rearrangement links TRBV10-2 to TRBJ2-2; D perhaps matches TRBD1 (7 bases). This TCR was sampled from a male donor with ankylosing spondylitis or in good health (not recorded which). The sequenced sample consisted of blood, either unsorted or a sorted T cell fraction (not recorded which). The CDR3 DNA reads TGCGCCAGCACGAGGACAGGAGGGGGCGGGGAGCTGTTTTTT. It specifies CASTRTGGGGELFF.